Listed below are T cell receptor beta chains from one sample, sequenced in a study of T cells after yellow fever vaccination. TCRdb re-called the 5' RACE reads with MiXCR, one entry per CDR3 protein. The sample lists about 350,000 distinct CDR3 sequences, around 8.1% seen once, with about 16% in the top ten. This specimen was PBMCs, taken about 41 days after the first yellow fever vaccination. The source is a man aged 18 to 30 who received the YFV17D yellow fever vaccine. CDR3s include the opening cysteine and the closing phenylalanine or tryptophan. A D gene is named only where the DNA matches it firmly. Clone size is given for some rows only: seen once, a few or many times, or a class if the clone is expanded.

d_gene: -
v_gene: TRBV7-6
abundance: -
j_gene: TRBJ2-5
CDR3aa: CASSSEGGTGTQETQYF
CDR3nt: TGTGCCAGCAGCTCGGAGGGGGGGACAGGTACCCAAGAGACCCAGTACTTC

d_gene: TRBD1
v_gene: TRBV7-2
abundance: -
j_gene: TRBJ1-3
CDR3aa: CASSLQGALGNTIYF
CDR3nt: TGTGCCAGCAGCTTACAGGGGGCATTGGGAAACACCATATATTTT

d_gene: -
v_gene: TRBV7-9
abundance: few
j_gene: TRBJ1-2
CDR3aa: CASSMTVDGYTF
CDR3nt: TGTGCCAGCAGCATGACGGTGGATGGCTACACCTTC

d_gene: TRBD1
v_gene: TRBV29-1
abundance: many
j_gene: TRBJ1-1
CDR3aa: CSVDRQGTEAFF
CDR3nt: TGCAGCGTTGACCGACAGGGCACTGAAGCTTTCTTT

d_gene: -
v_gene: TRBV3-1
abundance: few
j_gene: TRBJ1-3
CDR3aa: CASSLAGRMSHTIYF
CDR3nt: TGTGCCAGCAGTCTGGCGGGACGGATGTCTCACACCATATATTTT

d_gene: -
v_gene: TRBV7-3
abundance: -
j_gene: TRBJ2-3
CDR3aa: CASSPGGGTADTQYF
CDR3nt: TGTGCCAGCAGCCCAGGGGGGGGGACAGCAGATACGCAGTATTTT

d_gene: -
v_gene: TRBV4-3
abundance: few
j_gene: TRBJ2-4
CDR3aa: CASSQDAGRGQGGDIQYF
CDR3nt: TGCGCCAGCAGCCAAGATGCCGGGAGGGGACAGGGTGGGGACATTCAGTACTTC

d_gene: -
v_gene: TRBV6-1
abundance: few
j_gene: TRBJ1-5
CDR3aa: CASSVLYSNQPQHF
CDR3nt: TGTGCCAGCAGTGTTCTTTATAGCAATCAGCCCCAGCATTTT

d_gene: -
v_gene: TRBV4-1
abundance: few
j_gene: TRBJ2-1
CDR3aa: CASSLRQPRDEQFF
CDR3nt: TGCGCCAGCAGCCTCCGGCAGCCAAGGGATGAGCAGTTCTTC

d_gene: -
v_gene: TRBV12-3/TRBV12-4
abundance: many
j_gene: TRBJ2-7
CDR3aa: CASSRGYEQYF
CDR3nt: TGTGCCAGCAGTCGGGGCTACGAGCAGTACTTC

d_gene: TRBD2
v_gene: TRBV10-2
abundance: many
j_gene: TRBJ2-3
CDR3aa: CASSDPASGGLDTQYF
CDR3nt: TGCGCCAGCAGTGACCCAGCTAGCGGGGGGTTGGATACGCAGTATTTT

d_gene: TRBD1
v_gene: TRBV7-9
abundance: few
j_gene: TRBJ2-2
CDR3aa: CASSIPRDRGPEELFF
CDR3nt: TGTGCCAGCAGCATCCCCCGGGACAGGGGCCCGGAGGAGCTGTTTTTT

d_gene: -
v_gene: TRBV6-2/TRBV6-3
abundance: -
j_gene: TRBJ1-5
CDR3aa: CASSYSRDNQPQHF
CDR3nt: TGTGCCAGCAGTTACTCTCGAGACAATCAGCCCCAGCATTTT

d_gene: -
v_gene: TRBV11-3
abundance: -
j_gene: TRBJ2-3
CDR3aa: CASSLDHGDTQYF
CDR3nt: TGTGCCAGCAGCTTAGATCATGGAGATACGCAGTATTTT

d_gene: -
v_gene: TRBV12-3/TRBV12-4
abundance: many
j_gene: TRBJ2-3
CDR3aa: CASSSTGTYTDTQYF
CDR3nt: TGTGCCAGCAGTTCGACAGGGACTTACACAGATACGCAGTATTTT

d_gene: -
v_gene: TRBV24-1
abundance: -
j_gene: TRBJ2-5
CDR3aa: CATSDPVSQYF
CDR3nt: TGTGCCACCAGTGATCCCGTCTCCCAGTACTTC

d_gene: -
v_gene: TRBV30
abundance: few
j_gene: TRBJ2-1
CDR3aa: CAWTQGQGRRQFF
CDR3nt: TGTGCCTGGACCCAGGGGCAGGGGAGAAGGCAGTTCTTC

d_gene: -
v_gene: TRBV2
abundance: -
j_gene: TRBJ2-2
CDR3aa: CACCHTRRRASDTGELFF
CDR3nt: TGTGCCTGCTGCCACACCCGCCGGCGGGCGTCGGACACCGGGGAGCTGTTTTTT

d_gene: -
v_gene: TRBV5-1
abundance: few
j_gene: TRBJ2-2
CDR3aa: CASSLAGPGGELFF
CDR3nt: TGCGCCAGCAGCTTGGCAGGGCCAGGTGGGGAGCTGTTTTTT

d_gene: -
v_gene: TRBV7-2
abundance: -
j_gene: TRBJ2-5
CDR3aa: CASSLAPDVGTQYF
CDR3nt: TGTGCCAGCAGCTTAGCCCCGGACGTAGGGACCCAGTACTTC

d_gene: TRBD1
v_gene: TRBV5-4
abundance: -
j_gene: TRBJ2-5
CDR3aa: CASSLASRTGGSVHGTQYF
CDR3nt: TGTGCCAGCAGCTTGGCCTCAAGGACAGGGGGCTCTGTTCATGGGACCCAGTACTTC

d_gene: -
v_gene: TRBV7-9
abundance: few
j_gene: TRBJ1-6
CDR3aa: CASSSRALNSPLHF
CDR3nt: TGTGCCAGCAGCTCCCGGGCCCTTAATTCACCCCTCCACTTT

d_gene: -
v_gene: TRBV4-1
abundance: many
j_gene: TRBJ1-2
CDR3aa: CASRGQTYGYTF
CDR3nt: TGCGCCAGCCGTGGGCAGACCTATGGCTACACCTTC

d_gene: TRBD2
v_gene: TRBV5-1
abundance: -
j_gene: TRBJ2-3
CDR3aa: CASSLAPSGGLSTDTQYF
CDR3nt: TGCGCCAGCAGTTTGGCGCCTAGCGGGGGGTTGAGCACAGATACGCAGTATTTT

d_gene: -
v_gene: TRBV5-1
abundance: few
j_gene: TRBJ1-1
CDR3aa: CASSLPEGNEAFF
CDR3nt: TGCGCCAGCAGCCTCCCCGAGGGGAATGAAGCTTTCTTT

d_gene: -
v_gene: TRBV15
abundance: -
j_gene: TRBJ1-2
CDR3aa: CATSRPDRIYGYTF
CDR3nt: TGTGCCACCAGCAGGCCAGACAGGATCTATGGCTACACCTTC

d_gene: -
v_gene: TRBV12-3/TRBV12-4
abundance: few
j_gene: TRBJ2-3
CDR3aa: CASSLTLASTDTQYF
CDR3nt: TGTGCCAGCAGTTTAACCCTCGCTAGCACAGATACGCAGTATTTT

d_gene: -
v_gene: TRBV24-1
abundance: many
j_gene: TRBJ1-2
CDR3aa: CATSDGRHGYTF
CDR3nt: TGTGCCACCAGTGATGGACGACATGGCTACACCTTC

d_gene: -
v_gene: TRBV5-1
abundance: -
j_gene: TRBJ1-6
CDR3aa: CASSLDPGGSYNSPLHF
CDR3nt: TGCGCCAGCAGCTTGGACCCAGGAGGCTCCTATAATTCACCCCTCCACTTT

d_gene: -
v_gene: TRBV4-3
abundance: few
j_gene: TRBJ1-2
CDR3aa: CASSQNSRAGTMEGYTF
CDR3nt: TGCGCCAGCAGCCAAAATTCCCGAGCAGGGACCATGGAGGGCTACACCTTC

d_gene: -
v_gene: TRBV7-2
abundance: few
j_gene: TRBJ2-1
CDR3aa: CASEPRRQSGSYNEQFF
CDR3nt: TGTGCCAGCGAACCTAGACGTCAGAGCGGCTCCTACAATGAGCAGTTCTTC

d_gene: -
v_gene: TRBV7-2
abundance: many
j_gene: TRBJ1-1
CDR3aa: CASSYNAGGEAFF
CDR3nt: TGTGCCAGCAGCTATAACGCGGGGGGTGAAGCTTTCTTT

d_gene: TRBD2
v_gene: TRBV9
abundance: few
j_gene: TRBJ2-4
CDR3aa: CASSVGGLAGGNIQYF
CDR3nt: TGTGCCAGCAGCGTAGGGGGCCTAGCGGGGGGTAACATTCAGTACTTC

d_gene: -
v_gene: TRBV7-6
abundance: few
j_gene: TRBJ1-4
CDR3aa: CASAAGMGGREKLFF
CDR3nt: TGTGCCAGCGCGGCGGGTATGGGGGGTAGGGAAAAACTGTTTTTT

d_gene: TRBD2
v_gene: TRBV3-1
abundance: -
j_gene: TRBJ2-7
CDR3aa: CASSRYGSHRGAYEQYF
CDR3nt: TGTGCCAGCAGCCGTTACGGGTCGCACCGGGGGGCCTACGAGCAGTACTTC

d_gene: -
v_gene: TRBV7-2
abundance: few
j_gene: TRBJ1-3
CDR3aa: CASSPGKGRDTIYF
CDR3nt: TGTGCCAGCAGCCCGGGGAAGGGGCGGGACACCATATATTTT

d_gene: -
v_gene: TRBV10-2
abundance: -
j_gene: TRBJ2-7
CDR3aa: CASSGGVSYEQYF
CDR3nt: TGCGCCAGCAGTGGGGGAGTTTCCTACGAGCAGTACTTC

d_gene: TRBD2
v_gene: TRBV7-2
abundance: -
j_gene: TRBJ2-7
CDR3aa: CGSSTVGAGGEQYF
CDR3nt: TGTGGCAGCAGTACCGTTGGTGCGGGGGGCGAGCAGTACTTC

d_gene: TRBD2
v_gene: TRBV20-1
abundance: -
j_gene: TRBJ2-1
CDR3aa: CSLSTLAAGNEQFF
CDR3nt: TGCAGTCTATCGACGCTAGCGGCAGGCAATGAGCAGTTCTTC

d_gene: -
v_gene: TRBV7-2
abundance: -
j_gene: TRBJ2-7
CDR3aa: CASSLPPGAPYEQYF
CDR3nt: TGTGCCAGCAGCCTCCCCCCGGGAGCCCCCTACGAGCAGTACTTC

d_gene: -
v_gene: TRBV20-1
abundance: -
j_gene: TRBJ2-3
CDR3aa: CSAYTLGTDTQYF
CDR3nt: TGCAGTGCATATACTCTAGGTACAGATACGCAGTATTTT